Given below is one TCR beta chain in context. Baseline, cycle 4 day 1, and cycle 7 day 1 were the blood sampling points. This sample was included in a study of OX40 agonist ivuxolimab in advanced cancers. Study-wide background: Ivuxolimab, an agonistic anti-OX40 (CD134) antibody, was given to patients.

Clones were read by immunoSEQ multiplex PCR, and TCRdb kept only the in-frame ones, dropping some. This table holds about 46,000 clones, 82% found once. Germline lookup yields CDR1 SGHNT and CDR2 YYREEE (reference sequence). Trimming left V 4 bases short and J 4 bases short, with 8 bases between. CDR3 size: 12 residues. The starting material was CD4+ or CD8+ T cells sorted from blood, obtained in a trial of the OX40 agonist ivuxolimab. This sequence was found in an adult with an advanced solid tumor such as melanoma, head and neck, liver or kidney cancer. The rearrangement uses TRBV5-4 and TRBJ1-2, with D unresolved. The CDR3 is CASSLDGYGYTF. DNA for the CDR3: TGTGCCAGCAGCCTGGACGGCTATGGCTACACCTTC.